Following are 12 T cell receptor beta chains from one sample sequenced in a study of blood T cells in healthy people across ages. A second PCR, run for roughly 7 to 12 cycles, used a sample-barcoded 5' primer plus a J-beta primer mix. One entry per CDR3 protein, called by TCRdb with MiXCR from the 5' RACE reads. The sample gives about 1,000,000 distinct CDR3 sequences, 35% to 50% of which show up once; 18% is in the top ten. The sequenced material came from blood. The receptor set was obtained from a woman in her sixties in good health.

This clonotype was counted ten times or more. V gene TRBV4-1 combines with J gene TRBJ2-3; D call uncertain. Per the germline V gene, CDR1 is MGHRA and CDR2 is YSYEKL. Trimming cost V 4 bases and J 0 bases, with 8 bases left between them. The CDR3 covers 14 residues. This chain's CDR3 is CASSPGPSTDTQYF. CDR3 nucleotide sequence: TGCGCCAGCAGCCCCGGACCTAGCACAGATACGCAGTATTTT.

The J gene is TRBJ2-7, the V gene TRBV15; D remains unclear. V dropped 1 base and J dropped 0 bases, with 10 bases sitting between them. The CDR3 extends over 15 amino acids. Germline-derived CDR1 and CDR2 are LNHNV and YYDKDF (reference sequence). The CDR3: CATSRGETGSYEQYF. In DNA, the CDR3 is TGTGCCACCAGCAGAGGCGAAACCGGCTCCTACGAGCAGTACTTC. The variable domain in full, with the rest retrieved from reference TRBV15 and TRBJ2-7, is DAMVIQNPRYQVTQFGKPVTLSCSQTLNHNVMYWYQQKSSQAPKLLFHYYDKDFNNEADTPDNFQSRRPNTSFCFLDIRSPGLGDTAMYLCATSRGETGSYEQYFGPGTRLTVT.

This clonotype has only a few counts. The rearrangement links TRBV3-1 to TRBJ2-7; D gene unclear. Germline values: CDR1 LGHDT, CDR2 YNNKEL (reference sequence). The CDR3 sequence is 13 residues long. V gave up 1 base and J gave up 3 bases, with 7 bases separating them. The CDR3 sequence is CASSQGFFYEQYF. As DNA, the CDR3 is TGTGCCAGCAGCCAAGGTTTTTTCTACGAGCAGTACTTC.

Here the CDR3 DNA reads TGTGCCAGCAGTTACTCGCTGGGGACCAAGTCCTACGAGCAGTACTTC. The encoded protein is CASSYSLGTKSYEQYF. The genes are TRBV6-5 and TRBJ2-7, with D tentatively TRBD1 or TRBD2 (5 bases each). Trimming stripped 0 bases from V and 1 base from J, with 13 bases between. The CDR3 loop spans 16 amino acids. Germline CDR1 and CDR2: MNHEY and SVGAGI.

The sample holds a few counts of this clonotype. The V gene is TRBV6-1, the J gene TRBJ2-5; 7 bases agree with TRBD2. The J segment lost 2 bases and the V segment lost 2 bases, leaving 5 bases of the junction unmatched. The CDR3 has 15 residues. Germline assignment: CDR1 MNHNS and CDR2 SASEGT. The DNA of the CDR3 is TGTGCCAGCAGTGAACAGCGGGGCAATCAAGAGACCCAGTACTTC. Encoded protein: CASSEQRGNQETQYF.

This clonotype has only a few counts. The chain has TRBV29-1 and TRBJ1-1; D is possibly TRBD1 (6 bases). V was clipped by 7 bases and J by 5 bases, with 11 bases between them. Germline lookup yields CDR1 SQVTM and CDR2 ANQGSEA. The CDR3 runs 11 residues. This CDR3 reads CSAGAETEAFF. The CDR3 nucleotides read TGCAGCGCGGGGGCTGAGACTGAAGCTTTCTTT.

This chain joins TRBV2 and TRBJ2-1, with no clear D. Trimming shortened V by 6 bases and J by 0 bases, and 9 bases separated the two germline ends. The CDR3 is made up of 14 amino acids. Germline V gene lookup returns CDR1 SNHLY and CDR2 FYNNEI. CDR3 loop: CASSVSSSYNEQFF. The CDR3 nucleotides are TGTGCCAGCAGCGTTTCAAGCTCCTACAATGAGCAGTTCTTC.

The CDR3 here is CASSFDSGTYNEQFF. DNA of the CDR3: TGTGCCAGCAGCTTTGATAGCGGGACTTACAATGAGCAGTTCTTC. The chain combines TRBV11-3 with TRBJ2-1, with 8 positions matching TRBD2. V lost 3 bases and J lost 4; bases outside the gene matches: 5. Germline V gene sequence: CDR1 SGHNT, CDR2 YENEEA. The CDR3 is 15 amino acids.

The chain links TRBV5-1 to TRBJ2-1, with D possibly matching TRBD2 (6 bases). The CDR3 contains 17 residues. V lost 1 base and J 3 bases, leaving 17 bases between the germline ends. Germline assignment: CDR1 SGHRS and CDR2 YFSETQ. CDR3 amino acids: CASSLRPPGVSYNEQFF. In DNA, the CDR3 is TGCGCCAGCAGCTTGAGACCCCCGGGGGTCAGCTACAATGAGCAGTTCTTC.

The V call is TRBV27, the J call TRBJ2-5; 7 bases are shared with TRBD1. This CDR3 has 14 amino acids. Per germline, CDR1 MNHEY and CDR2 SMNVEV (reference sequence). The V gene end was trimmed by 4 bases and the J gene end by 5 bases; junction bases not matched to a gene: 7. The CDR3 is CASSSRQGWETQYF. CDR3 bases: TGTGCCAGCAGTTCGAGACAGGGTTGGGAGACCCAGTACTTC.

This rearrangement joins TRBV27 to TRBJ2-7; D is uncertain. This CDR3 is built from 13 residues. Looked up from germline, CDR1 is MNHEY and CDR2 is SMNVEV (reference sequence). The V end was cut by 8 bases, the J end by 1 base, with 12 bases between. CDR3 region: CASRLLPSYEQYF. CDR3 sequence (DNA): TGTGCCAGCCGATTATTACCTTCCTACGAGCAGTACTTC.

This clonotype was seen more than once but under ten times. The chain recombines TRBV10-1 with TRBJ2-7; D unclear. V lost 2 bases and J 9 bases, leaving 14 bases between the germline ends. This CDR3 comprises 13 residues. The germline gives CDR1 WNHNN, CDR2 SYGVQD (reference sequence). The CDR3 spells CASSESSGHGQYF. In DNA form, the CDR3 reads TGCGCCAGCAGTGAGAGCTCGGGCCACGGGCAGTACTTC.